This record concerns one T cell receptor beta chain sequence. These data belong to a study of blood T cell repertoires in COVID-19. For the study at large: Acute-phase and convalescent COVID-19 samples originated in the United States, Italy and Spain. T cells, B-cell-depleted T cells, or PBMCs provided the cDNA or gDNA that served as material.

Germline CDR1 is MNHEY and CDR2 is SVGAGI. The CDR3 is 15 amino acids. V gave up 4 bases and J gave up 1 base; unmatched junction bases: 5. Only in-frame clones appear in the TCRdb table, and some are missing; sequencing was by immunoSEQ multiplex PCR. The table lists around 50,000 clones, 65% to 90% of them singletons. This chain connects TRBV6-5 to TRBJ2-5; TRBD1 matches at 8 bases. Sample: peripheral blood. The source is a man aged 35 to 55 with acute or convalescent COVID-19. The CDR3 sequence: CASSWTGLGQETQYF. CDR3 bases: TGTGCCAGCAGTTGGACAGGGTTGGGCCAAGAGACCCAGTACTTC.